This T cell receptor (beta chain) was captured by sequencing in a study of blood T cell repertoires in COVID-19. Study background: Samples taken during acute and convalescent COVID-19 were collected in the United States, Italy and Spain. From T cells, B-cell-depleted T cells, or PBMCs came the material, which was cDNA or gDNA.

Germline values: CDR1 MDHEN, CDR2 SYDVKM. CDR3 length: 15 residues. Unmatched junction bases numbered 9, after V lost 6 bases and J lost 3 bases. How the authors handled the data: Amplification of reference gene primers provided the estimated nucleated cell counts. Assay: immunoSEQ multiplex PCR; the TCRdb copy retains only in-frame clones and omits some. The V and J calls and the clone size are those of that table, but D and trimming were determined from the DNA. The data show some 140,000 clones, around 81% seen once. The chain has TRBV28 and TRBJ2-5; TRBD1 matches 8 bases. What was sequenced was peripheral blood. The clonotype was recovered from a woman between 55 and 75 years old with active or convalescent COVID-19. This CDR3 is CASRDQGAQKETQYF. The CDR3 coding sequence is TGTGCCAGCAGGGATCAGGGGGCCCAAAAAGAGACCCAGTACTTC.